Listed below are T cell receptor beta chains from one sample, sequenced in a study of PD-1 blockade in classical Hodgkin lymphoma. The assay was immunoSEQ multiplex PCR, and TCRdb's table has in-frame clones only and misses some. The sample lists more than 140,000 clones; about four fifths were seen once. Source: peripheral blood mononuclear cells (PBMCs), taken before the second cycle of nivolumab. Receptors originate from a human donor with classical Hodgkin lymphoma. Both conserved end residues are part of each CDR3. The order of the fields is J gene, CDR3 length, V gene, clone size, D gene, CDR3 protein, CDR3 DNA. The D gene is left open where the match is weak. For some rows the clone size is stated as once, few or many, or as a class when expanded; others skip it.

TRBJ2-5	15	TRBV6-5	NA	TRBD2	CASRRDRGGRETQYF	TGTGCCAGCAGGCGAGATCGGGGGGGGAGGGAGACCCAGTACTTC
TRBJ2-2	14	TRBV5-8	NA	NA	CASSLGWVTGELFF	TGTGCCAGCAGCTTGGGATGGGTCACCGGGGAGCTGTTTTTT
TRBJ2-3	15	TRBV27	NA	NA	CAISSFGGTGDTQYF	TGTGCCATAAGCAGTTTCGGGGGGACAGGAGATACGCAGTATTTT
TRBJ2-1	15	TRBV13	NA	TRBD1	CASSQRDRGFDEQFF	TGTGCCAGCAGCCAAAGGGACAGGGGATTTGATGAGCAGTTCTTC
TRBJ2-5	14	TRBV19	NA	TRBD1	CAPNGRGHWKTQYF	TGTGCCCCCAATGGCAGGGGGCATTGGAAGACCCAGTACTTC
TRBJ1-6	13	TRBV5-4	NA	NA	CASSLQRNSPLHF	TGTGCCAGCAGCTTGCAGCGGAATTCACCCCTCCACTTT
TRBJ1-1	13	TRBV2	few	NA	CASTDHPNTEAFF	TGTGCCAGCACCGACCATCCGAACACTGAAGCTTTCTTT
TRBJ1-3	17	TRBV19	NA	NA	CASSTLGGQGSGNTIYF	TGTGCCAGTAGTACCCTAGGGGGGCAGGGCTCTGGAAACACCATATATTTT
TRBJ2-1	13	TRBV6-6	NA	NA	CASSTIKKAEQFF	TGTGCCAGCAGTACAATCAAGAAGGCTGAGCAGTTCTTC
TRBJ1-2	15	TRBV5-1	NA	NA	CASSPGDAGRYGYTF	TGCGCCAGCAGCCCGGGGGACGCCGGGAGGTATGGCTACACCTTC
TRBJ2-2	14	TRBV5-1	NA	NA	CASSLGGNTGELFF	TGCGCCAGCAGCTTGGGGGGAAACACCGGGGAGCTGTTTTTT
TRBJ2-1	15	TRBV7-7	few	TRBD1	CASSQTGGAHNEQFF	TGTGCCAGCAGTCAGACAGGGGGCGCCCACAATGAGCAGTTCTTC
TRBJ2-7	12	TRBV6-5	NA	NA	CASARGLYEQYF	TGTGCCAGCGCTCGGGGGCTATACGAGCAGTACTTC
TRBJ1-5	16	TRBV10-3	NA	NA	CAISGEDKISNQPQHF	TGTGCCATCAGTGGGGAGGACAAGATCAGCAATCAGCCCCAGCATTTT
TRBJ1-2	15	TRBV7-3	few	TRBD1	CASSPGGGGRYGYTF	TGTGCCAGCAGCCCAGGGGGAGGGGGACGCTATGGCTACACCTTC
TRBJ2-3	13	TRBV10-2	NA	NA	CASSAESTDTQYF	TGCGCCAGCAGTGCCGAAAGCACAGATACGCAGTATTTT